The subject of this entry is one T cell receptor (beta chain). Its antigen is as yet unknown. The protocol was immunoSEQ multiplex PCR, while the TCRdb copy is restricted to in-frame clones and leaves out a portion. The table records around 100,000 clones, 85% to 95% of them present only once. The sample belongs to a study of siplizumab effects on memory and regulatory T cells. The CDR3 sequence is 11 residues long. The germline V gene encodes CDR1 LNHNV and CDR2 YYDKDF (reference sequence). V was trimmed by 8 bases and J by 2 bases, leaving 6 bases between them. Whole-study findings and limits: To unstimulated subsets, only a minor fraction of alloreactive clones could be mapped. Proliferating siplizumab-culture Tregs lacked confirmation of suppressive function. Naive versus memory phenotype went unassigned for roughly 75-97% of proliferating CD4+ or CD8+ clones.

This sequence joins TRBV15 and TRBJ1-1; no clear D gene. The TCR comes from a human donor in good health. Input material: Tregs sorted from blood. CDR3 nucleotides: TGTGCCACCCGTAAAAACACTGAAGCTTTCTTT. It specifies CATRKNTEAFF.